This T cell receptor (beta chain) was recovered during a study of T cells expressing NK-cell markers. Study overall: Obtained from sorted CD3+CD56+NKG2C+, CD3+CD56+NKG2C- and CD3+CD56-NKG2C+ T cells were the TCR beta repertoires. Serological testing identified seven of the eight sequenced donors as HCMV-seropositive and one as seronegative.

For this clonotype: As yet, its antigen is unknown.

TCR beta cDNA was generated via 5'RACE template switching incorporating UMIs. TCRdb re-called the 5' RACE reads; every CDR3 protein appears as one record, without DNA. This table lists some 340,000 distinct CDR3 sequences. Germline CDR1 reads SQVTM; CDR2 reads ANQGSEA. There are 13 residues in the CDR3. Study-wide points: These same clonotypes (in several donors) also led the CD3+CD56-NKG2C+ fraction.

The rearrangement uses TRBV29-1 and TRBJ2-1; TCRdb picks TRBD1, but there is no DNA to check that call. The sequence was obtained from a man aged 18 to 70 in good health. Source material: blood T cells: a sorted CD56 or NKG2C T cell subset, CD4+ or CD8+ T cells, or bulk PBMC T cells (not recorded which). The CDR3: CSAGDRIYNEQFF.